The T cell receptor (beta chain) described here comes from a study of T cells after posttransplantation cyclophosphamide. Study-wide findings and caveats: Skin or GI-infiltrating T cells shared few TRB sequences with blood. Donor-recipient repertoire similarity was low at 1-2 months, rising over year one. Recipient CMV seropositivity and CMV reactivation strongly tracked TRB clonality.

On this clone itself: Its specificity is not known.

Sequenced by immunoSEQ multiplex PCR; TCRdb stores in-frame clones only, minus some. The data contain about 10,000 clones, approximately 80% of them singletons. Treatment was busulfan-fludarabine conditioning, a marrow graft, and cyclophosphamide on days +3 and +4. Trimming removed 2 bases from V and 1 base from J, with 18 bases in between. CDR3 size: 17 residues. Germline loops: CDR1 SGHTS, CDR2 YDEGEE. Sequencing used PBMCs, obtained about 1,900 days after a stem cell transplant with posttransplant cyclophosphamide. This sequence originates from a female patient aged 35 to 55 who received an allogeneic stem cell transplant from a related donor, was CMV-positive, and had no GVHD. Some of the T cells may derive from the graft donor. The V call is TRBV5-8, the J call TRBJ1-1; TRBD1 might be the D (5 bases). The CDR3 DNA reads as TGTGCCAGCAGCTTTCGGCGGGGGGATAATAGGAACACTGAAGCTTTCTTT. Translating it yields CASSFRRGDNRNTEAFF.